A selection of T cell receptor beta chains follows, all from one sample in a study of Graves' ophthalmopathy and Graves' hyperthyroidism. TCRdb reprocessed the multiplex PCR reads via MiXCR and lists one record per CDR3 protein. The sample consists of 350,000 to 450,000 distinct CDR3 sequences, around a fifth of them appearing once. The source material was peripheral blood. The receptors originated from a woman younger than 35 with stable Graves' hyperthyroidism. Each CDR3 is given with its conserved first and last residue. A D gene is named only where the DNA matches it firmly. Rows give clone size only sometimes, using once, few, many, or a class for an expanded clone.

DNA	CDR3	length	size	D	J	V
TGTGCCAGCAGCACCCTAGGGGGCGCGGGCTATGGCTACACCTTC	CASSTLGGAGYGYTF	15	many	TRBD1	TRBJ1-2	TRBV6-2/TRBV6-3
TGTGCCAGCAGTAGGACAGGGGAATCCGAGCAGTACTTC	CASSRTGESEQYF	13	many	TRBD1	TRBJ2-7	TRBV11-2
TGTGCCAGCCTGGCCCGCACCAATGAAGCTTTCTTT	CASLARTNEAFF	12	-	-	TRBJ1-1	TRBV6-2/TRBV6-3
TGTGCCATCAGTGAGTCTTATTACGAGCAGTACTTC	CAISESYYEQYF	12	many	-	TRBJ2-7	TRBV10-3
TGCGCCAGCAGGTCCGGGAGCGGGGTCCAAGAGACCCAGTACTTC	CASRSGSGVQETQYF	15	many	TRBD2	TRBJ2-5	TRBV10-2
TGTGCCAGCAGCTTAAATCCCTTCCCAGGGGGGGCCGTCCCTGAAGCTTTCTTT	CASSLNPFPGGAVPEAFF	18	many	TRBD1	TRBJ1-1	TRBV13
TGTGCCAGCAGCTTAGGGCCAGTGAATGACACCTTC	CASSLGPVNDTF	12	many	-	TRBJ1-2	TRBV7-9
TGTGCCTGGAGTGCTACTAGCGGGTTTCCCTACGAGCAGTACTTC	CAWSATSGFPYEQYF	15	many	TRBD2	TRBJ2-7	TRBV30
TGTGCCACGGACGTCATCGAGGGGCGTCACACTGAAGCTTTCTTT	CATDVIEGRHTEAFF	15	many	-	TRBJ1-1	TRBV24-1
TGTGCCAGCAGTCACCGGGACAGCGGCGAGCAGTACTTC	CASSHRDSGEQYF	13	few	TRBD1	TRBJ2-7	TRBV6-5
TGTGCCTGGACGCGACAGGGGGCGACTGAAGCTTTCTTT	CAWTRQGATEAFF	13	-	TRBD1	TRBJ1-1	TRBV30
TGTGCCAGCAATCCGGGACTATTCTACGAGCAGTACTTC	CASNPGLFYEQYF	13	-	TRBD2	TRBJ2-7	TRBV6-1
TGTGCCAGCAGCTTATGGAGACAGGAGGGCCAAGAGACCCAGTACTTC	CASSLWRQEGQETQYF	16	many	-	TRBJ2-5	TRBV7-6
TGTGCCAGCAGACAACTGATCGACAGGGACACTGAAGCTTTCTTT	CASRQLIDRDTEAFF	15	-	TRBD1	TRBJ1-1	TRBV12-3/TRBV12-4
TGTGCCACCAGTGAGACGGGACTAGCGGGCCTCGACGAGCAGTACTTC	CATSETGLAGLDEQYF	16	many	TRBD2	TRBJ2-7	TRBV24-1
TGTGCCAGCAGTTTTGGACAGGGAAGTGGCTACACCTTC	CASSFGQGSGYTF	13	many	TRBD1	TRBJ1-2	TRBV12-3/TRBV12-4
TGTGCCAGCAGCCTCCGGGGGGCGGCCAAAAACATTAAGTACTTC	CASSLRGAAKNIKYF	15	few	-	TRBJ2-4	TRBV11-2
TGTGCCAGCAGCTTAGGATTTCGGCAAGAGACCCAGTACTTC	CASSLGFRQETQYF	14	few	-	TRBJ2-5	TRBV7-8
TGTGCCAGCAGCCATAACAGGATGAGCGAGCAGTACTTC	CASSHNRMSEQYF	13	many	-	TRBJ2-7	TRBV7-2
TGTGCCAGCAGTTACTCGGGGGGGCCATACGAGCAGTACTTC	CASSYSGGPYEQYF	14	many	-	TRBJ2-7	TRBV6-5
TGTGCCAGCATGGGCCACGGGGGGCAGGGGAACACTGAAGCTTTCTTT	CASMGHGGQGNTEAFF	16	many	-	TRBJ1-1	TRBV25-1
TGTGCCACCAGCAGAAATCGCGGGGGAACTGAAGCTTTCTTT	CATSRNRGGTEAFF	14	-	-	TRBJ1-1	TRBV15
TGTGCCAGCAGCTTAGGATGGGGGCTCACCGGGGAGCTGTTTTTT	CASSLGWGLTGELFF	15	many	-	TRBJ2-2	TRBV7-8
TGTGCCAGCAGTTACCCAATATCGGGCGGTTCCTACGAGCAGTACTTC	CASSYPISGGSYEQYF	16	-	-	TRBJ2-7	TRBV6-5
TGCGCCAGCAGCCAAGATATTCGACTAGCGGGAAGGTACCAAGAGACCCAGTACTTC	CASSQDIRLAGRYQETQYF	19	many	TRBD2	TRBJ2-5	TRBV4-1
TGTGCCAGCAGCCCGGAGTTCGGGACAGGTGGAGGAGCTTTCTTT	CASSPEFGTGGGAFF	15	many	TRBD1	TRBJ1-1	TRBV7-2
TGTGCCAGCGGACCCCCGACAGGGTTGGAGACCCAGTACTTC	CASGPPTGLETQYF	14	-	TRBD1	TRBJ2-5	TRBV12-3/TRBV12-4
TGTGCCAGCATAACGAGCTCTGGAAACACCATATATTTT	CASITSSGNTIYF	13	many	-	TRBJ1-3	TRBV11-2
TGTGCCAGCTCCGGGGACAGGAGTGGAGAGAAGATCCAGTACTTC	CASSGDRSGEKIQYF	15	once	TRBD1	TRBJ2-5	TRBV18
TGTGCCAGCACGGGCGGTTGGGGCCCCCTCCACTTT	CASTGGWGPLHF	12	-	-	TRBJ1-6	TRBV6-1
TGCAGTGCTAGGGAAACGGGCACTGAAGCTTTCTTT	CSARETGTEAFF	12	many	-	TRBJ1-1	TRBV20-1
TGCAGTGCTAGGAACCTAGGGAGTACCTACGAGCAGTACTTC	CSARNLGSTYEQYF	14	many	-	TRBJ2-7	TRBV20-1
TGTGCCAGCAGTGAATTTGCGGGCGATTCCTACGAGCAGTACTTC	CASSEFAGDSYEQYF	15	many	-	TRBJ2-7	TRBV6-1
TGCAGTGCGCTCCGACTAGCGGGAGGAATCGGGGAGCTGTTTTTT	CSALRLAGGIGELFF	15	many	TRBD2	TRBJ2-2	TRBV20-1
TGTGCCAGCAGCCAGAACGGGGGGCTTTACGAGCAGTACTTC	CASSQNGGLYEQYF	14	many	-	TRBJ2-7	TRBV28
TGCGCCAGCAGCCAAGACCAGCGGGGGGGCCCCGGGGAGCTGTTTTTT	CASSQDQRGGPGELFF	16	-	TRBD2	TRBJ2-2	TRBV4-1
TGTGCCAGCAGCGTAGAGCTCGGAGAGACCCAGTACTTC	CASSVELGETQYF	13	-	-	TRBJ2-5	TRBV28
TGTGCCAGCAGCAATCCTGACAGGGAGGTAAATCAGCCCCAGCATTTT	CASSNPDREVNQPQHF	16	-	TRBD1	TRBJ1-5	TRBV6-2/TRBV6-3
TGTGCCTGGAGTGTACTCGGGACGGCCCCCGGGGAGCTGTTTTTT	CAWSVLGTAPGELFF	15	-	-	TRBJ2-2	TRBV30
TGCAGTGCGGAGGGTTTCGGGCAGCCCCAGCATTTT	CSAEGFGQPQHF	12	many	-	TRBJ1-5	TRBV20-1
TGTGCCAGCAGCTCCGGGACTCTCGCGTTCGAGACCCAGTACTTC	CASSSGTLAFETQYF	15	many	-	TRBJ2-5	TRBV7-2